A single sample gave rise to the 5 T cell receptor beta chains below, sequenced in a study of CD8+ T cells in alopecia areata. Extracted RNA was reverse transcribed, and the resulting cDNA served as sequencing template. TCRdb keeps only in-frame clones here, not all; method: immunoSEQ multiplex PCR. Counted here are roughly 150,000 clones, more than 45% occurring once; the ten biggest clones make up roughly 19%. This material consisted of CD8+ T cells sorted from blood, taken at week 0. The receptors shown here come from a human donor with alopecia areata.

In nucleotides, the CDR3 is TGCGCCAGCAGCCAAGAAACTAGCGGGGGGAATGAGCAGTTCTTC. This encodes CASSQETSGGNEQFF. V is TRBV4-1 and J is TRBJ2-1, with TRBD2 matching over 12 bases. Germline-derived CDR1 and CDR2 are MGHRA and YSYEKL. Germline trimming cut 0 bases from V and 7 bases from J; bases unmatched to any gene: 1. The CDR3 has 15 amino acids.

This clone was found a few times. The chain uses TRBV28 and TRBJ2-1; TRBD1 agrees at 7 bases. This CDR3 region has 14 residues. V dropped 3 bases and J dropped 5; count of bases not matched to a gene: 4. Germline loops: CDR1 MDHEN, CDR2 SYDVKM. The CDR3 spells CASSLSGTDNEQFF. The CDR3 bases are TGTGCCAGCAGTTTGTCGGGGACAGACAATGAGCAGTTCTTC. The full variable domain, its missing parts supplied by reference TRBV28 and TRBJ2-1, is DVKVTQSSRYLVKRTGEKVFLECVQDMDHENMFWYRQDPGLGLRLIYFSYDVKMKEKGDIPEGYSVSREKKERFSLILESASTNQTSMYLCASSLSGTDNEQFFGPGTRLTVL.

This clone was detected a few times. Additional DNA sequences in this sample encode the identical CDR3. Here the CDR3 reads CSVVSGNTEAFF. The CDR3 nucleotides are TGCAGCGTTGTTTCTGGGAACACTGAAGCTTTCTTT. V gene TRBV29-1 combines with J gene TRBJ1-1; no clear D. The V end was cut by 4 bases, the J end by 1 base, with 7 bases between. The CDR3 is 12 amino acids. Germline values: CDR1 SQVTM, CDR2 ANQGSEA.

The chain uses TRBV27 and TRBJ2-7; D possibly corresponds to TRBD1 (5 bases). Trimming took 2 bases from V and 5 from J, leaving 7 bases between them. This CDR3 contains 12 residues. Germline V gene lookup returns CDR1 MNHEY and CDR2 SMNVEV (reference sequence). The CDR3 sequence: CASSLGRDEQYF. DNA of the CDR3: TGTGCCAGCAGTTTAGGCAGGGACGAGCAGTACTTC.

This clone was detected a few times. CDR3 sequence reads: CSVLAGVRFTEAFF. The CDR3 nucleotides are TGCAGCGTTCTTGCCGGGGTTCGGTTCACTGAAGCTTTCTTT. The rearrangement links TRBV29-1 to TRBJ1-1; D is unresolved. The CDR3 consists of 14 residues. The V end lost 5 bases, the J end lost 4 bases, and 17 bases lay between the germline ends. Germline CDR1 and CDR2: SQVTM and ANQGSEA.